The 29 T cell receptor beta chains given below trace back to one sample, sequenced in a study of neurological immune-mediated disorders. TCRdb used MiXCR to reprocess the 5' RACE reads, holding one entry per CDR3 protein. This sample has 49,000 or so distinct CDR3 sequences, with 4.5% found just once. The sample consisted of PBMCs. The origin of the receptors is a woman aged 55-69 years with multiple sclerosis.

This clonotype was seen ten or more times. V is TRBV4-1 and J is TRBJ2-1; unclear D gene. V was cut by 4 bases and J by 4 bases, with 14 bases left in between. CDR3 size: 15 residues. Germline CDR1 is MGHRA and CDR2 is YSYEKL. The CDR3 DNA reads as TGCGCCAGCAGCCGGTCCCAGTTGGGGTACAATGAGCAGTTCTTC. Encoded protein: CASSRSQLGYNEQFF.

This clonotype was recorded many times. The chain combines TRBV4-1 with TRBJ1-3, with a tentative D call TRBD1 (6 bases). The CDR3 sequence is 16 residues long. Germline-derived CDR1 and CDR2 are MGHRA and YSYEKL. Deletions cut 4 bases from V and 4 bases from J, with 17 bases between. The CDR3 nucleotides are TGCGCCAGCAGCCCGCAACAGGGATATCCAGGAAACACCATATATTTT. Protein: CASSPQQGYPGNTIYF.

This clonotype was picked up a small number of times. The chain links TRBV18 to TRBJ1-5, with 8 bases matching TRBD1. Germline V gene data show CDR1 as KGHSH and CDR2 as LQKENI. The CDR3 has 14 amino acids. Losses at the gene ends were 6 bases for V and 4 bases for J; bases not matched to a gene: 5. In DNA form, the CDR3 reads TGTGCCAGCTCGGTTACAGGGGGGAATCAGCCCCAGCATTTT. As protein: CASSVTGGNQPQHF.

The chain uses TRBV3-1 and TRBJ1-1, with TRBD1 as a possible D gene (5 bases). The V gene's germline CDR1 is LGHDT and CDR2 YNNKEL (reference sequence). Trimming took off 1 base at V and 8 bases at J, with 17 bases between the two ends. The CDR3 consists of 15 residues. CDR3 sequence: CASSQGVWTTSEAFF. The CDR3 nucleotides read TGTGCCAGCAGCCAAGGAGTTTGGACAACCAGCGAAGCTTTCTTT.

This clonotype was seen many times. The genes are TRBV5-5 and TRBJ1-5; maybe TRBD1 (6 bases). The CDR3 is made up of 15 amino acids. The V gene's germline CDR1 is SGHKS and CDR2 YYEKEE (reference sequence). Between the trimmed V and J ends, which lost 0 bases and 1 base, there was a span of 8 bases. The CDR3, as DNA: TGTGCCAGCAGCTTGGACGGGGGCAGCAATCAGCCCCAGCATTTT. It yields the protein CASSLDGGSNQPQHF.

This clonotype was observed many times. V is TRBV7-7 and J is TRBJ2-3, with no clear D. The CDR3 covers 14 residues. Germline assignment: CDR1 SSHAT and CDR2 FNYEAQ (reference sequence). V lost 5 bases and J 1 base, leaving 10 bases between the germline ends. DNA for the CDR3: TGTGCCAGCAGCCAAGGTGGGGGCACAGATACGCAGTATTTT. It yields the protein CASSQGGGTDTQYF.

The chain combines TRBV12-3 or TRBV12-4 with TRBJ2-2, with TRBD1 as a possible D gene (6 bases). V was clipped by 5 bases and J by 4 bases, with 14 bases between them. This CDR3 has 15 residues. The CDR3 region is CASSLGGVGTGELFF. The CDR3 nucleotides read TGTGCCAGCAGTCTAGGGGGAGTGGGCACCGGGGAGCTGTTTTTT.

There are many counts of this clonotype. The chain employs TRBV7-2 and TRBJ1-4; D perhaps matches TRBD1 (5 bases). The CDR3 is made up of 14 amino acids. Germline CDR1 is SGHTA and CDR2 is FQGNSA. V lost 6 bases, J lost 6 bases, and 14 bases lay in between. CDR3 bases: TGTGCCAGCAGTTCAAGGGGAAGCGATGAAAAACTGTTTTTT. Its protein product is CASSSRGSDEKLFF.

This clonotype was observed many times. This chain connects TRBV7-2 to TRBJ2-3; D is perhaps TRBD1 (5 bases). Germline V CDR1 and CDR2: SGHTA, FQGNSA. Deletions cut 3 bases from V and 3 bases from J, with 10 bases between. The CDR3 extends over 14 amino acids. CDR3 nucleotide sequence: TGTGCCAGCAGCTTTCAGGGTTATACAGATACGCAGTATTTT. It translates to CASSFQGYTDTQYF.

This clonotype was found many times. Here the CDR3 reads CASSLRQETTNEKLFF. The DNA for the CDR3 is TGTGCCAGCAGCCTCAGACAGGAAACAACTAATGAAAAACTGTTTTTT. The chain is built from TRBV7-3 and TRBJ1-4, with D possibly TRBD1 on 6 matching bases. The CDR3 is 16 amino acids. The V end was cut by 5 bases, the J end by 0 bases, with 13 bases between. Germline CDR1 reads SGHTA; CDR2 reads FQGTGA.

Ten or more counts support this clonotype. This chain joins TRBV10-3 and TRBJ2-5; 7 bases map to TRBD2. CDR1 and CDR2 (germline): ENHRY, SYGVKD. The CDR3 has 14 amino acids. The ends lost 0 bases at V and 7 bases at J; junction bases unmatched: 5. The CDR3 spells CAISESSSGGTQYF. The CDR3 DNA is TGTGCCATCAGTGAGTCGTCTAGCGGCGGGACCCAGTACTTC.

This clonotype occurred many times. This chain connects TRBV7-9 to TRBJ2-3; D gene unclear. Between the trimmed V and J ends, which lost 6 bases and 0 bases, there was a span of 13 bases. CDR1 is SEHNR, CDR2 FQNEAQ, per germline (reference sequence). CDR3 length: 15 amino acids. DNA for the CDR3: TGTGCCAGCAGGAGGAGCGAATCTAGCACAGATACGCAGTATTTT. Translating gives CASRRSESSTDTQYF.

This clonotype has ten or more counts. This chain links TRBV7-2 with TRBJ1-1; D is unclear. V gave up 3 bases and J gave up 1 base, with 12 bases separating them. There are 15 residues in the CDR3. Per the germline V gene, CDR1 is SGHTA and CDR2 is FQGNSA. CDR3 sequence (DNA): TGTGCCAGCAGCTTTTCGGGCGGTTCGAACACTGAAGCTTTCTTT. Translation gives CASSFSGGSNTEAFF.

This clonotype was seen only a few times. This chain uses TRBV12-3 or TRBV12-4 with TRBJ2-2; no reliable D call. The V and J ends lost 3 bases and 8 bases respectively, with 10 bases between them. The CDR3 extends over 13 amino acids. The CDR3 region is CASSFTPRGELFF. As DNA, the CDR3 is TGTGCCAGCAGTTTCACGCCGCGTGGGGAGCTGTTTTTT.

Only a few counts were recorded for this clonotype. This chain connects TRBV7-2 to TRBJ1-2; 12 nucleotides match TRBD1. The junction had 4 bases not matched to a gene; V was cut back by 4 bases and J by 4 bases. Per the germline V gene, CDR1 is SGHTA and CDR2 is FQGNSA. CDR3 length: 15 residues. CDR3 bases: TGTGCCAGCAGCTGGGGACAGGGGGCCGGCTATGGCTACACCTTC. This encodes CASSWGQGAGYGYTF.

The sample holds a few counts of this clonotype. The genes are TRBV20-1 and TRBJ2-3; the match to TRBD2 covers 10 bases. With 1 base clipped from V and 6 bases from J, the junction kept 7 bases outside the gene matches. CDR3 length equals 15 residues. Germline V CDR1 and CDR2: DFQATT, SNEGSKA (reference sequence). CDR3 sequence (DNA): TGCAGTGCTAGAGTGCCTAGCGGGAGAGCGGATACGCAGTATTTT. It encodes CSARVPSGRADTQYF.

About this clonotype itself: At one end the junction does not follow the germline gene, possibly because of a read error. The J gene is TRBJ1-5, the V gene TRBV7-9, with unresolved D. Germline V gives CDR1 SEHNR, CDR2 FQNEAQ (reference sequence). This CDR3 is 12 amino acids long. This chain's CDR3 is CASSLGPASRNF. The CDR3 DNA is TGTGCCAGCAGCTTAGGGCCCGCGTCAAGGAATTTT. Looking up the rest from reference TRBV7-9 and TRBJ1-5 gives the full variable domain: DTGVSQNPRHKITKRGQNVTFRCDPISEHNRLYWYRQTLGQGPEFLTYFQNEAQLEKSRLLSDRFSAERPKGSFSTLEIQRTEQGDSAMYLCASSLGPASRNFGDGTRLSIL.

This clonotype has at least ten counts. The DNA of the CDR3 is TGTGCCAGCAGCAACGGGGCAGGGGGTCAGCCCCAGCATTTT. Translated, it gives CASSNGAGGQPQHF. The chain recombines TRBV6-2 or TRBV6-3 with TRBJ1-5; 7 nucleotides align to TRBD1. The CDR3 covers 14 residues. The germline gives CDR1 MNHEY, CDR2 SVGEGT. V trimming: 6 bases; J trimming: 6 bases; junction bases outside the gene matches: 8.

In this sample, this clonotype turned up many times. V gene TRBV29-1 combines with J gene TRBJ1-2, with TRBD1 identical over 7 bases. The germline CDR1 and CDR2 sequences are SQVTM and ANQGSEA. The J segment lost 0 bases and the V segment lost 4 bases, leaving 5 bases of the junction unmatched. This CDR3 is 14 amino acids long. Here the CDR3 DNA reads TGCAGCGTTGCCGAAGGGGGCCCTAACTATGGCTACACCTTC. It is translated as CSVAEGGPNYGYTF. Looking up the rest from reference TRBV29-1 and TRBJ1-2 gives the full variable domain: SAVISQKPSRDICQRGTSLTIQCQVDSQVTMMFWYRQQPGQSLTLIATANQGSEATYESGFVIDKFPISRPNLTFSTLTVSNMSPEDSSIYLCSVAEGGPNYGYTFGSGTRLTVV.

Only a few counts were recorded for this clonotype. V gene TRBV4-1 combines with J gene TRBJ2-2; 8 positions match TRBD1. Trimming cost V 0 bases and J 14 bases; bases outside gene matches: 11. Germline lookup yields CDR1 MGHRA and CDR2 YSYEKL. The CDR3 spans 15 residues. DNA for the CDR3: TGCGCCAGCAGCCAAGATTTCCAGGACAGGGTCGACCTGTTTTTT. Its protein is CASSQDFQDRVDLFF.

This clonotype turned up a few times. The CDR3 bases are TGTGCCAGCAGCCTGACAGGGTGGACTGAAGCTTTCTTT. This translates into CASSLTGWTEAFF. J is TRBJ1-1 and V is TRBV4-2; 7 bases line up with TRBD1. Germline-derived CDR1 and CDR2 are LGHNA and YNFKEQ. The CDR3 has 13 residues. Losses at the gene ends were 4 bases for V and 5 bases for J; bases not matched to a gene: 4.

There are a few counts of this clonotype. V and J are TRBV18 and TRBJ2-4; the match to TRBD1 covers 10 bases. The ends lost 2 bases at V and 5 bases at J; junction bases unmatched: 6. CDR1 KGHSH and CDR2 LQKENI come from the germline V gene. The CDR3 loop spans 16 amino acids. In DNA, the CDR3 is TGTGCCAGCTCACCAGCGACAGGGGGCGACGAAAACATTCAGTACTTC. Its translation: CASSPATGGDENIQYF.

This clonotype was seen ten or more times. In DNA form, the CDR3 reads TGTGCCAGCTGGACCCCCCCCGTGGGGGAGCTGTTTTTT. Its protein product is CASWTPPVGELFF. The V call is TRBV7-2, the J call TRBJ2-2; D unclear. Trimming cost V 8 bases and J 8 bases, with 15 bases left between them. This CDR3 contains 13 residues. Germline CDR1 SGHTA, CDR2 FQGNSA.

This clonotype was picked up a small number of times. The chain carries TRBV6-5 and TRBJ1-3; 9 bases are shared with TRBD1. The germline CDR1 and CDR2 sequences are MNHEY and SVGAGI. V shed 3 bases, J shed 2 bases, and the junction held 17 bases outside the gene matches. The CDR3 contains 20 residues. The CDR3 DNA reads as TGTGCCAGCAGTTATACTTTCCCCCCGGGACAGGGAAAACCTGGAAACACCATATATTTT. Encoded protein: CASSYTFPPGQGKPGNTIYF.

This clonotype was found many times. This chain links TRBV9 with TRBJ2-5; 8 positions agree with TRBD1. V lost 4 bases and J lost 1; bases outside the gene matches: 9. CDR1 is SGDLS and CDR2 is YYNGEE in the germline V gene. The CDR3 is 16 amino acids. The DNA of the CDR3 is TGTGCCAGCAGCACTTCAACCGGGACAGGCCAAGAGACCCAGTACTTC. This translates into CASSTSTGTGQETQYF.

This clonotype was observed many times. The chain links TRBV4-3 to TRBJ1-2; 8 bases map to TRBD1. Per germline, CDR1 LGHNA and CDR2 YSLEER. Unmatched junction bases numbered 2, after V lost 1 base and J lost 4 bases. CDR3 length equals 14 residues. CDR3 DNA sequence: TGCGCCAGCAGCCAAGGGACAGGGAGCTATGGCTACACCTTC. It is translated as CASSQGTGSYGYTF.

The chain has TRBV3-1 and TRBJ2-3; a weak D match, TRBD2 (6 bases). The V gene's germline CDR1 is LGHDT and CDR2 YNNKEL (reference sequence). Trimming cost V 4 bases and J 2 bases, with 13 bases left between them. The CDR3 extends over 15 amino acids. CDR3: CASSRSLATTDTQYF. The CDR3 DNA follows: TGTGCCAGCAGCCGGTCTCTAGCGACCACAGATACGCAGTATTTT.

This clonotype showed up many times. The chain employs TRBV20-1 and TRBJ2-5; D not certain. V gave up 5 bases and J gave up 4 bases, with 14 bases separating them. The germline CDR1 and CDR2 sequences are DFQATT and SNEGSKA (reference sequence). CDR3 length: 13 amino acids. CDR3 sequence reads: CSAFGSLIETQYF. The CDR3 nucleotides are TGCAGTGCTTTTGGATCCCTGATAGAGACCCAGTACTTC.

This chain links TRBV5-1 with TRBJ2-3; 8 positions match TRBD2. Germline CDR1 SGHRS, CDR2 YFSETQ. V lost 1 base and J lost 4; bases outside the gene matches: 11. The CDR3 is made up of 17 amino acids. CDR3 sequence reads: CASSLFRERELADTQYF. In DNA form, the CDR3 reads TGCGCCAGCAGCTTGTTTAGGGAGCGGGAGTTGGCAGATACGCAGTATTTT.